Listed below are T cell receptor beta chains from one sample, sequenced in a study of T cells after yellow fever vaccination. TCRdb reanalysed the 5' RACE reads using MiXCR and keeps one entry per CDR3 protein. The repertoire holds 400,000 to 450,000 distinct CDR3 sequences, with around a sixth as singletons. The material was PBMCs, obtained before the yellow fever booster vaccination. Receptors originate from a man between 18 and 29 years old who received the YFV17D yellow fever vaccine. The CDR3 runs from the conserved cysteine through the conserved F or W. The order of the fields is J gene, clone size, D gene, V gene, CDR3 protein, CDR3 DNA. The D gene is left open where the match is weak. Some rows have no size entry. The others give once, few or many, or a class for an expanded clone.

TRBJ1-2	NA	TRBD1	TRBV11-2	CASRTTGTGTWSGYTF	TGTGCCAGCAGGACCACCGGGACAGGGACTTGGTCGGGCTACACCTTC
TRBJ2-2	many	NA	TRBV9	CASSVAKGNTGELFF	TGTGCCAGCAGCGTAGCCAAGGGGAACACCGGGGAGCTGTTTTTT
TRBJ1-1	NA	TRBD1	TRBV6-6	CASIDRGGWTEAFF	TGTGCCAGCATCGACAGGGGGGGGTGGACTGAAGCTTTCTTT
TRBJ1-2	few	NA	TRBV5-1	CASSPYSSGGYGYTF	TGCGCCAGCAGCCCCTACAGCTCGGGGGGCTATGGCTACACCTTC
TRBJ1-6	many	TRBD1	TRBV7-2	CASSGGTGTNSPLHF	TGTGCCAGCAGCGGAGGGACAGGGACAAATTCACCCCTCCACTTT
TRBJ2-3	few	NA	TRBV7-2	CASSSGLRGSLADTQYF	TGTGCCAGCAGCTCGGGGCTGAGGGGAAGTTTGGCAGATACGCAGTATTTT
TRBJ1-4	NA	NA	TRBV4-2	CASSLSWLGAGEKLFF	TGTGCCAGCAGCCTCTCCTGGTTGGGGGCTGGCGAAAAACTGTTTTTT
TRBJ2-1	few	NA	TRBV7-9	CASSPGHLSSYNEQFF	TGTGCCAGCAGCCCAGGACACTTGAGCTCCTACAATGAGCAGTTCTTC
TRBJ2-2	NA	NA	TRBV7-2	CASSLGRVGGELFF	TGTGCCAGCAGCTTAGGTCGAGTGGGCGGGGAGCTGTTTTTT
TRBJ1-6	few	NA	TRBV12-3/TRBV12-4	CASSDGDYNSPLHF	TGTGCCAGCAGTGACGGAGACTATAATTCACCCCTCCACTTT
TRBJ2-7	few	TRBD1	TRBV20-1	CSARAGGATRYEQYF	TGCAGTGCTAGAGCAGGGGGCGCGACAAGGTACGAGCAGTACTTC